The 5 T cell receptor beta chains reported below all come from one sample, sequenced in a study of shared clonotypes between healthy human individuals. Sequencing used immunoSEQ multiplex PCR; TCRdb keeps in-frame clones, though not all of them. The sample shows roughly 2.5 million clones, more than 80% of them seen only once. Material for sequencing was naive CD4+ T cells sorted from blood. Subset: CD45RA+ positively selected. Receptor source: a man between 18 and 35 years old in good health.

This chain links TRBV28 with TRBJ2-1, with 8 bases lining up with TRBD2. Germline loops: CDR1 MDHEN, CDR2 SYDVKM. This CDR3 has 14 residues. Trimming at V came to 5 bases and at J to 2 bases, leaving 2 bases not matched to a gene. The CDR3 coding sequence is TGTGCCAGCAGTGATAGCGGGACCTACAATGAGCAGTTCTTC. Translating it yields CASSDSGTYNEQFF.

As for this clone: Other DNA sequences in this specimen translate into the identical CDR3. The CDR3 loop is CASSIGTGNSPLHF. The CDR3 DNA sequence: TGTGCCAGTAGCATCGGGACAGGGAATTCACCCCTCCACTTT. The chain is built from TRBV19 and TRBJ1-6; 9 nucleotides match TRBD1. V shed 6 bases, J shed 7 bases, and the junction held 4 bases outside the gene matches. Germline V gene data show CDR1 as LNHDA and CDR2 as SQIVND (reference sequence). The CDR3 covers 14 residues. Filled out from reference TRBV19 and TRBJ1-6, the complete variable domain reads DGGITQSPKYLFRKEGQNVTLSCEQNLNHDAMYWYRQDPGQGLRLIYYSQIVNDFQKGDIAEGYSVSREKKESFPLTVTSAQKNPTAFYLCASSIGTGNSPLHFGNGTRLTVT.

The V call is TRBV5-1, the J call TRBJ2-7; D not certain. The V end was cut by 1 base, the J end by 2 bases, with 10 bases between. This CDR3 region has 14 residues. CDR1 is SGHRS, CDR2 YFSETQ, per germline. The CDR3 loop is CASSLRPRPYEQYF. CDR3 DNA: TGCGCCAGCAGCTTGAGACCCCGCCCCTACGAGCAGTACTTC.

The rearrangement joins TRBV25-1 to TRBJ1-2; a possible D gene is TRBD1 (6 bases). Germline V gives CDR1 MGHDK, CDR2 SYGVNS. The CDR3 length is 14 residues. V dropped 4 bases and J dropped 8 bases, with 17 bases sitting between them. The CDR3 loop reads CASSGVGGSKGYTF. The CDR3 DNA reads as TGTGCCAGCAGTGGAGTGGGGGGCTCTAAGGGCTACACCTTC.

The chain couples TRBV10-1 to TRBJ2-7, with 7 bases matching TRBD1. The CDR3 is 14 residues long. Trimming took 6 bases from V and 2 from J; bases not matched to a gene: 7. Germline V CDR1 and CDR2: WNHNN, SYGVQD (reference sequence). The CDR3 protein is CASSRGDRPYEQYF. The CDR3 bases are TGCGCCAGCAGCCGAGGGGACAGACCCTACGAGCAGTACTTC.